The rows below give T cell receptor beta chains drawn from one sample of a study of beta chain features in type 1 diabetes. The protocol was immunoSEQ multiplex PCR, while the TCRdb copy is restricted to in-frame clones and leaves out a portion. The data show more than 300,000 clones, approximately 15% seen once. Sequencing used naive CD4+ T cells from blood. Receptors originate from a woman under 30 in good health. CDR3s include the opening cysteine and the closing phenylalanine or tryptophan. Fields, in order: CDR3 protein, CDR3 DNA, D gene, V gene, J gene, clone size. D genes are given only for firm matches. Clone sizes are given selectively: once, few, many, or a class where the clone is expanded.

cdr3_aa: CASSHVRAGLTEAFF
cdr3_nt: TGTGCCAGCAGCCATGTTCGGGCAGGGCTGACTGAAGCTTTCTTT
d_call: .
v_call: TRBV4-2
j_call: TRBJ1-1
clone_size: .

cdr3_aa: CASSFRGYGYTF
cdr3_nt: TGTGCCAGCAGTTTCAGGGGATATGGCTACACCTTC
d_call: .
v_call: TRBV28
j_call: TRBJ1-2
clone_size: .

cdr3_aa: CSVELASGRRYEQYF
cdr3_nt: TGCAGCGTTGAGTTGGCTAGCGGGAGACGGTACGAGCAGTACTTC
d_call: TRBD2
v_call: TRBV29-1
j_call: TRBJ2-7
clone_size: .

cdr3_aa: CASSGLRGGYTEAFF
cdr3_nt: TGTGCCAGCAGCGGGCTCAGGGGCGGTTACACTGAAGCTTTCTTT
d_call: .
v_call: TRBV9
j_call: TRBJ1-1
clone_size: .

cdr3_aa: CASSLALANTGELFF
cdr3_nt: TGTGCCAGCAGTTTGGCACTAGCTAACACCGGGGAGCTGTTTTTT
d_call: .
v_call: TRBV28
j_call: TRBJ2-2
clone_size: once

cdr3_aa: CSVEGQDSYEQYF
cdr3_nt: TGCAGCGTTGAAGGCCAGGACTCCTACGAGCAGTACTTC
d_call: .
v_call: TRBV29-1
j_call: TRBJ2-7
clone_size: .

cdr3_aa: CASNRQGNTGELFF
cdr3_nt: TGTGCCAGCAACCGACAGGGTAACACCGGGGAGCTGTTTTTT
d_call: TRBD1
v_call: TRBV25-1
j_call: TRBJ2-2
clone_size: .

cdr3_aa: CASSQDIRTSGSTDTQYF
cdr3_nt: TGCGCCAGCAGCCAAGATATTCGGACTAGCGGGAGTACAGATACGCAGTATTTT
d_call: TRBD2
v_call: TRBV4-3
j_call: TRBJ2-3
clone_size: few

cdr3_aa: CASTSLTYEQYF
cdr3_nt: TGTGCCTCCACATCTCTGACCTACGAGCAGTACTTC
d_call: .
v_call: TRBV28
j_call: TRBJ2-7
clone_size: .

cdr3_aa: CASSPGLVQETQYF
cdr3_nt: TGTGCCAGCAGCCCGGGACTAGTCCAAGAGACCCAGTACTTC
d_call: TRBD2
v_call: TRBV5-4
j_call: TRBJ2-5
clone_size: .

cdr3_aa: CSVSAPPSGDTGELFF
cdr3_nt: TGCAGCGTTTCAGCCCCCCCAAGCGGGGACACCGGGGAGCTGTTTTTT
d_call: TRBD2
v_call: TRBV29-1
j_call: TRBJ2-2
clone_size: .

cdr3_aa: CASSSPSGLTSSYNEQFF
cdr3_nt: TGTGCCAGCAGCTCCCCTAGCGGGCTTACGAGCTCCTACAATGAGCAGTTCTTC
d_call: TRBD2
v_call: TRBV7-2
j_call: TRBJ2-1
clone_size: .

cdr3_aa: CASSFLAGGTYNEQFF
cdr3_nt: TGTGCCAGCAGCTTCCTAGCGGGAGGGACCTACAATGAGCAGTTCTTC
d_call: TRBD2
v_call: TRBV7-9
j_call: TRBJ2-1
clone_size: .

cdr3_aa: CASSSSGLAGTVGEQFF
cdr3_nt: TGTGCCAGCAGCTCCTCAGGACTAGCGGGAACTGTCGGTGAGCAGTTCTTC
d_call: TRBD2
v_call: TRBV7-9
j_call: TRBJ2-1
clone_size: .

cdr3_aa: CASRPSGSEQYF
cdr3_nt: TGTGCCAGCAGACCAAGCGGGAGCGAGCAGTACTTC
d_call: TRBD2
v_call: TRBV7-9
j_call: TRBJ2-7
clone_size: .

cdr3_aa: CASSAQGPGNEQFF
cdr3_nt: TGTGCCAGCAGCGCTCAGGGCCCCGGAAATGAGCAGTTCTTC
d_call: .
v_call: TRBV7-9
j_call: TRBJ2-1
clone_size: .

cdr3_aa: CSASRGEISFF
cdr3_nt: TGCAGTGCTAGCAGGGGGGAGATTTCTTTCTTT
d_call: TRBD1
v_call: TRBV20-1
j_call: TRBJ1-1
clone_size: .

cdr3_aa: CASSPQSTSTDTQYF
cdr3_nt: TGTGCCAGCTCACCACAGTCTACCAGCACAGATACGCAGTATTTT
d_call: .
v_call: TRBV18
j_call: TRBJ2-3
clone_size: .

cdr3_aa: CAWSGIRVSRSSGNTIYF
cdr3_nt: TGTGCCTGGAGTGGGATTCGGGTCAGTCGAAGCTCTGGAAACACCATATATTTT
d_call: .
v_call: TRBV30
j_call: TRBJ1-3
clone_size: few

cdr3_aa: CAWSVLVRTDYYGYTF
cdr3_nt: TGTGCCTGGAGTGTACTGGTGAGGACAGACTACTATGGCTACACCTTC
d_call: .
v_call: TRBV30
j_call: TRBJ1-2
clone_size: .